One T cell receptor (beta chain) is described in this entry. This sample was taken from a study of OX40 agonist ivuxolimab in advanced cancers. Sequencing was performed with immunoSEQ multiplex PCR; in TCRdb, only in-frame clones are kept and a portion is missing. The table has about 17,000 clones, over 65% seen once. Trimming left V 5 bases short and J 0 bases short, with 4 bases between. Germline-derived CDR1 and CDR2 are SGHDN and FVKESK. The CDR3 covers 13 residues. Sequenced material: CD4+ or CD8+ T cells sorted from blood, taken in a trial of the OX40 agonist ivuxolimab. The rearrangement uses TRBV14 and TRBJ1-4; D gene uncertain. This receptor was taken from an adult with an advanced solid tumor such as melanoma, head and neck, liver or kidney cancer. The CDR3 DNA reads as TGTGCCAGCAGCATTGCAACTAATGAAAAACTGTTTTTT. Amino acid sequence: CASSIATNEKLFF.